This T cell receptor (beta chain) came from a study of shared clonotypes between healthy human individuals. Findings of the study overall: Among donors, sharing of clonotypes was expected to be affected by sequencing depth. The authors sampled blood alone, and tissue repertoires likely differ.

Unsorted PBMC replicate PCRs used about 310 ng DNA, 25,000 to 30,000 T cell genomes. TCRdb keeps only in-frame clones here, not all; method: immunoSEQ multiplex PCR. This table has fewer than 650,000 clones, around 78% appearing once. The CDR3 sequence is 12 residues long. V was cut by 8 bases and J by 7 bases, with 15 bases left in between. Germline values: CDR1 MDHEN, CDR2 SYDVKM. A note on this clone: Its antigen is not known.

This rearrangement joins TRBV28 to TRBJ2-7; D gene ambiguous. Sequenced: PBMCs. This clonotype was obtained from a woman aged 40-49 years in good health. Some clones in this sample may be carry-over from other donors' samples. In DNA, the CDR3 is TGTGCCAGCCGCTCCGATCTACGAGAGCAGTACTTC. It is translated as CASRSDLREQYF.